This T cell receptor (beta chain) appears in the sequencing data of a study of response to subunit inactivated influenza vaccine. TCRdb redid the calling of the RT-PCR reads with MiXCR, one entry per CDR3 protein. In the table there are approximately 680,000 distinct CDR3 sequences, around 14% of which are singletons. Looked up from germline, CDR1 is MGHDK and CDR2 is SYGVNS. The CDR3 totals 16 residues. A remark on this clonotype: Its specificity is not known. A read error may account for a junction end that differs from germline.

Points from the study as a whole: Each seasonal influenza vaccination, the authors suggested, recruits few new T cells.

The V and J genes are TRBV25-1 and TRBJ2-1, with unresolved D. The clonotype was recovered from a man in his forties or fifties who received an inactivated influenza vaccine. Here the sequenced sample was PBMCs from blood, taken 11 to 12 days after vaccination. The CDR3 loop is CPSSAPYGKGRNEQFF. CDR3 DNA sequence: TGTCCCAGCAGTGCCCCGTATGGAAAGGGTCGGAATGAGCAGTTCTTC.